This T cell receptor beta chain was found in a study of T-cell memory formation after mild COVID-19 (dated by TCRdb to about 2021). Regarding the complete study: Most TCR sequence clusters were specific to one of the two donors. In a couple of donors, T-cell clones that expanded and contracted after mild COVID-19 were followed by sequencing TCRalpha and TCRbeta repertoires longitudinally. Two young, previously healthy adult volunteers made up the cohort, one male and one female.

Ficoll-Paque density gradient centrifugation was used to isolate PBMCs. General findings and caveats noted by the study authors: From day 15 to 85, contracting clones showed balanced CD4/CD8 phenotypes, whereas a second wave of clones that expanded from day 15 to 37 leaned towards CD4+. The second-wave clones that peaked on day 37 were not confirmed to be SARS-CoV-2 specific. The study included only a couple of mild cases, and larger cohorts that include severe cases with pre-infection samples were judged to be necessary. Contracting CD4+ clones were found mainly in CM and EM memory subsets, while CD8+ clones were enriched in EMRA. Some responding clones were detected in pre-infection memory, suggesting pre-existing cross-reactive memory T cells joined the SARS-CoV-2 response.

V is trimmed back by 6 bases and J by 0 bases, and the junction contains 8 bases that no gene match accounts for. Counted from cysteine to phenylalanine, this CDR3 has 17 amino acids. CDR3 DNA only is kept here, 51 bases in frame from base 1. CDR1 SGHVS and CDR2 FQNEAQ were looked up in the germline V gene. Reads for this sample came from an Illumina NovaSeq 6000. Using 5'RACE with constant-segment primers, TCRalpha and TCRbeta cDNA libraries were constructed, with sample barcodes and unique molecular identifiers added in the process. RNA was extracted from every sample with Trizol reagent. Amplification of the libraries took two PCR steps, and the second step added a second sample barcode plus Illumina TruSeq adapters. Sequencing of the libraries was done on an Illumina NovaSeq, producing 2 x 150 bp paired-end reads. The original methods were these. The reads were demultiplexed and collapsed into UMI-guided consensus sequences using migec v1.2.7. Using mixcr v2.1.11, UMI consensuses were aligned to TRA and TRB V and J templates and then assembled into clonotypes. Clonotypes were classified as expanded or contracted when called significant by both edgeR and NoisET, with noise models trained on biological replicates. For edgeR calls, a false discovery rate-adjusted p below 0.01 and a log2 fold-change threshold of 1 were applied. As an exploratory analysis of dynamics, max-normalized trajectories of the 1000 most abundant clonotypes were examined with PCA combined with hierarchical clustering. Separately sequenced CD4+ and CD8+ repertoires were used to assign a CD4 or CD8 phenotype to each responding clone. TCRdb itself trimmed the public reads at Q25 with fastp, ran MiXCR and retained productive beta chains. Every CDR3 protein is listed once, alongside the most common genes and DNA of its rows. Here the V and J calls rest on TCRdb's processing, not on the authors' analysis. In all, the sample holds 400,000 to 500,000 distinct CDR3 sequences, and 20% to 25% of those were seen once. The ten largest clones take up 8.5% to 10% of the sample.

This clonotype was detected only a few times. Its antigen remains unidentified. No base quality information exists; no much larger clone differs at one position. The sequencing input was PBMCs or a T cell subset sorted from them (not recorded which). Recombination connected TRBV7-8 to TRBJ2-6, with TRBD1 identical over 7 junction bases. This receptor was identified in an adult woman who had mild COVID-19 (a few samples of this study predate the infection). The sample titles of this study are shuffled in the database, so cell type and time point are left out; the donor was told from shared clones. The DNA sequence is given as TGTGCCAGCAGGACCACAGGGGAGAGCTCTGGGGCCAACGTCCTGACTTTC. Its product reads: CASRTTGESSGANVLTF.